The rows below give T cell receptor beta chains drawn from one sample of a study of blood T cell repertoires in COVID-19. Repertoires were generated with immunoSEQ multiplex PCR, while TCRdb's copy carries only in-frame clones and drops some. The sample has roughly 300,000 clones, 86% seen once. The sequencing sample was made of PBMCs or T cells enriched from blood (not recorded which). Source of these receptors: a man in his thirties or forties who had recovered from COVID-19. CDR3s include the opening cysteine and the closing phenylalanine or tryptophan. Each record gives: D gene, J gene, CDR3 length, clone size, V gene, CDR3 DNA, CDR3 protein. A D gene is named only where the DNA matches it firmly. A clone size is listed for some rows: how often the clone was seen (once, few, many), or a class if it is expanded.

d_call: TRBD1
j_call: TRBJ1-4
cdr3_length: 14
clone_size: -
v_call: TRBV19
cdr3_nt: TGTGCCAGTAGGGACAGGATATCGATGAGGAAACTGTTTTTT
cdr3_aa: CASRDRISMRKLFF

d_call: TRBD1
j_call: TRBJ1-1
cdr3_length: 14
clone_size: -
v_call: TRBV6-1
cdr3_nt: TGTGCCAGCACCAGCGACAGGGGATACACTGAAGCTTTCTTT
cdr3_aa: CASTSDRGYTEAFF

d_call: TRBD2
j_call: TRBJ2-1
cdr3_length: 16
clone_size: -
v_call: TRBV11-3
cdr3_nt: TGTGCCAGCACCCAAAGAACTAGCGGGAGGTACAATGAGCAGTTCTTC
cdr3_aa: CASTQRTSGRYNEQFF

d_call: TRBD1
j_call: TRBJ1-2
cdr3_length: 13
clone_size: -
v_call: TRBV6-5
cdr3_nt: TGTGCCAGCACCAAGGGACAGGGGGTTGGCTACACCTTC
cdr3_aa: CASTKGQGVGYTF

d_call: -
j_call: TRBJ2-2
cdr3_length: 13
clone_size: -
v_call: TRBV7-8
cdr3_nt: TGTGCCAGCAGCGTTCCGGGTCGAGAGGAGCTGTTTTTT
cdr3_aa: CASSVPGREELFF

d_call: -
j_call: TRBJ1-2
cdr3_length: 15
clone_size: -
v_call: TRBV4-1
cdr3_nt: TGCGCCAGCAGCCAATATAAGGCAGCGGTCTATGGCTACACCTTC
cdr3_aa: CASSQYKAAVYGYTF

d_call: TRBD2
j_call: TRBJ2-1
cdr3_length: 15
clone_size: -
v_call: TRBV19
cdr3_nt: TGTGCCAGTAGTATGCGGCTAGCGGTCTCCAATGAGCAGTTCTTC
cdr3_aa: CASSMRLAVSNEQFF

d_call: -
j_call: TRBJ2-5
cdr3_length: 13
clone_size: -
v_call: TRBV5-1
cdr3_nt: TGCGCCAGCAGCCACCCGTCGGGGGAGACCCAGTACTTC
cdr3_aa: CASSHPSGETQYF

d_call: TRBD2
j_call: TRBJ2-2
cdr3_length: 15
clone_size: few
v_call: TRBV30
cdr3_nt: TGTGCCTGGACGATAGCGGGATCGAACACCGGGGAGCTGTTTTTT
cdr3_aa: CAWTIAGSNTGELFF

d_call: -
j_call: TRBJ1-1
cdr3_length: 14
clone_size: -
v_call: TRBV21-1
cdr3_nt: TGTGCCAGCAGCAAGACCAGGGAGAACACTGAAGCTTTCTTT
cdr3_aa: CASSKTRENTEAFF

d_call: TRBD1
j_call: TRBJ2-1
cdr3_length: 14
clone_size: -
v_call: TRBV4-2
cdr3_nt: TGTGCCAGCAGCCTCCCAGGGGGTTACAATGAGCAGTTCTTC
cdr3_aa: CASSLPGGYNEQFF

d_call: TRBD1
j_call: TRBJ2-1
cdr3_length: 15
clone_size: -
v_call: TRBV6-5
cdr3_nt: TGTGCCAGCAGTTGGACAGGGAGCTCCTACAATGAGCAGTTCTTC
cdr3_aa: CASSWTGSSYNEQFF

d_call: -
j_call: TRBJ2-5
cdr3_length: 14
clone_size: -
v_call: TRBV19
cdr3_nt: TGTGCCAGTAGTAAGTGGGGGGTCCAAGAGACCCAGTACTTC
cdr3_aa: CASSKWGVQETQYF

d_call: -
j_call: TRBJ1-2
cdr3_length: 11
clone_size: few
v_call: TRBV20-1
cdr3_nt: TGCAGTGCTCAGGACAGCCGGGGCTACACCTTC
cdr3_aa: CSAQDSRGYTF

d_call: TRBD1
j_call: TRBJ1-4
cdr3_length: 18
clone_size: -
v_call: TRBV3-1/TRBV3-2
cdr3_nt: TGTGCCAGCAGCCAAGGCCTGAGAACAGGGGATTATTATGAAAAACTGTTTTTT
cdr3_aa: CASSQGLRTGDYYEKLFF

d_call: -
j_call: TRBJ1-1
cdr3_length: 15
clone_size: -
v_call: TRBV2
cdr3_nt: TGTGCCAGCAGGGCCGGCAGGGGATGGAACACTGAAGCTTTCTTT
cdr3_aa: CASRAGRGWNTEAFF

d_call: TRBD2
j_call: TRBJ2-1
cdr3_length: 21
clone_size: -
v_call: TRBV4-1
cdr3_nt: TGCGCCAGCAGCTTATCCCGCCCTAGCAGTAGCGGGGGGGAGAGATACAATGAGCAGTTCTTC
cdr3_aa: CASSLSRPSSSGGERYNEQFF

d_call: TRBD1
j_call: TRBJ1-2
cdr3_length: 16
clone_size: -
v_call: TRBV3-1/TRBV3-2
cdr3_nt: TGTGCCAGCAGCCATGGGACAGGGGCAGCAGTCTATGGCTACACCTTC
cdr3_aa: CASSHGTGAAVYGYTF

d_call: -
j_call: TRBJ2-5
cdr3_length: 16
clone_size: -
v_call: TRBV18
cdr3_nt: TGTGCCAGCTCACCACCGTTCGGGGGATTTGGAGAGACCCAGTACTTC
cdr3_aa: CASSPPFGGFGETQYF

d_call: TRBD2
j_call: TRBJ2-7
cdr3_length: 15
clone_size: -
v_call: TRBV7-9
cdr3_nt: TGTGCCAGCATAGAGCTAGCGGGAGGTGACTACGAGCAGTACTTC
cdr3_aa: CASIELAGGDYEQYF

d_call: -
j_call: TRBJ2-7
cdr3_length: 14
clone_size: few
v_call: TRBV5-1
cdr3_nt: TGCGCCAGCAGCGTCAGGGGAAACTCCTACGAGCAGTACTTC
cdr3_aa: CASSVRGNSYEQYF

d_call: -
j_call: TRBJ1-4
cdr3_length: 14
clone_size: once
v_call: TRBV3-1/TRBV3-2
cdr3_nt: TGTGCCAGCAGCCGCGAGGGCGGTTACGAAAAACTGTTTTTT
cdr3_aa: CASSREGGYEKLFF

d_call: TRBD2
j_call: TRBJ2-2
cdr3_length: 18
clone_size: -
v_call: TRBV9
cdr3_nt: TGTGCCAGCAGCGTAGACGCCCCTAGCGGGAGGGCCGTCGGGGAGCTGTTTTTT
cdr3_aa: CASSVDAPSGRAVGELFF

d_call: -
j_call: TRBJ1-6
cdr3_length: 12
clone_size: -
v_call: TRBV9
cdr3_nt: TGTGCCAGCAGCCGGGAAAATTCACCCCTCCACTTT
cdr3_aa: CASSRENSPLHF

d_call: -
j_call: TRBJ2-3
cdr3_length: 14
clone_size: once
v_call: TRBV5-4
cdr3_nt: TGTGCCAGCACCGAAGGGACATGGGGAGATACGCAGTATTTT
cdr3_aa: CASTEGTWGDTQYF

d_call: TRBD1
j_call: TRBJ1-5
cdr3_length: 15
clone_size: -
v_call: TRBV30
cdr3_nt: TGTGCCTGGAGTCGAAAACAGGGGACCAATCAGCCCCAGCATTTT
cdr3_aa: CAWSRKQGTNQPQHF

d_call: -
j_call: TRBJ2-1
cdr3_length: 13
clone_size: -
v_call: TRBV3-1/TRBV3-2
cdr3_nt: TGTGCCAGCAGCCCCACTGAAGGGACTCCGCAGTTCTTC
cdr3_aa: CASSPTEGTPQFF

d_call: -
j_call: TRBJ1-5
cdr3_length: 15
clone_size: -
v_call: TRBV4-1
cdr3_nt: TGCGCCAGCAGCCAAGAGCAGGGTCGGTATCAGCCCCAGCATTTT
cdr3_aa: CASSQEQGRYQPQHF

d_call: -
j_call: TRBJ2-3
cdr3_length: 15
clone_size: -
v_call: TRBV10-3
cdr3_nt: TGTGCCATCAGTGAGCCAGGATCGACATCAGATACGCAGTATTTT
cdr3_aa: CAISEPGSTSDTQYF

d_call: TRBD2
j_call: TRBJ2-2
cdr3_length: 15
clone_size: -
v_call: TRBV30
cdr3_nt: TGTGCCTGGAGTGTACTCCTAGCGGGAGCCGGGGAGCTGTTTTTT
cdr3_aa: CAWSVLLAGAGELFF

d_call: TRBD2
j_call: TRBJ2-1
cdr3_length: 15
clone_size: -
v_call: TRBV19
cdr3_nt: TGTGCCACCTCTCGGGCGGGAGGGTCCTACAATGAGCAGTTCTTC
cdr3_aa: CATSRAGGSYNEQFF

d_call: -
j_call: TRBJ2-1
cdr3_length: 16
clone_size: -
v_call: TRBV19
cdr3_nt: TGTGCCAGTAGTATAGATCTCGGGGACTTATACAATGAGCAGTTCTTC
cdr3_aa: CASSIDLGDLYNEQFF

d_call: TRBD1
j_call: TRBJ1-2
cdr3_length: 12
clone_size: -
v_call: TRBV6-5
cdr3_nt: TGTGCCAGCAGCGGGACAGGGGGAGGCTACACCTTC
cdr3_aa: CASSGTGGGYTF

d_call: TRBD2
j_call: TRBJ2-7
cdr3_length: 15
clone_size: -
v_call: TRBV6-5
cdr3_nt: TGTGCCAGCACCCGGAGGGGCGGGGGGGCCTACGAGCAGTACTTC
cdr3_aa: CASTRRGGGAYEQYF

d_call: -
j_call: TRBJ1-3
cdr3_length: 13
clone_size: -
v_call: TRBV6-1
cdr3_nt: TGTGCCAGCAGTGACAGGGTCCGCAACACCATATATTTT
cdr3_aa: CASSDRVRNTIYF

d_call: -
j_call: TRBJ1-1
cdr3_length: 15
clone_size: -
v_call: TRBV19
cdr3_nt: TGTGCCAGTAGTCCGCTATTGGTACAGGGCACTGAAGCTTTCTTT
cdr3_aa: CASSPLLVQGTEAFF

d_call: -
j_call: TRBJ2-1
cdr3_length: 15
clone_size: -
v_call: TRBV20-1
cdr3_nt: TGCAGTGCTAGTGACAAGGCGGGTCAGTACAATGAGCAGTTCTTC
cdr3_aa: CSASDKAGQYNEQFF

d_call: TRBD1
j_call: TRBJ1-1
cdr3_length: 14
clone_size: -
v_call: TRBV6-5
cdr3_nt: TGTGCCAGCACCCCGACAGGGGGGTACACTGAAGCTTTCTTT
cdr3_aa: CASTPTGGYTEAFF

d_call: -
j_call: TRBJ1-1
cdr3_length: 15
clone_size: -
v_call: TRBV27
cdr3_nt: TGTGCCAGCAGTAGACCGGACAGCATGAACACTGAAGCTTTCTTT
cdr3_aa: CASSRPDSMNTEAFF

d_call: TRBD1
j_call: TRBJ1-3
cdr3_length: 15
clone_size: -
v_call: TRBV25-1
cdr3_nt: TGTGCCAGCAGTGGGGACAGGGGAGCTGGAAACACCATATATTTT
cdr3_aa: CASSGDRGAGNTIYF

d_call: TRBD2
j_call: TRBJ2-7
cdr3_length: 14
clone_size: -
v_call: TRBV18
cdr3_nt: TGTGCCAGCTCACTCGGCGGGGGACTCTACGAGCAGTACTTC
cdr3_aa: CASSLGGGLYEQYF

d_call: -
j_call: TRBJ2-7
cdr3_length: 14
clone_size: -
v_call: TRBV11-2
cdr3_nt: TGTGCCAGCAGCTGGGATAGCGGAGTCTACGAGCAGTACTTC
cdr3_aa: CASSWDSGVYEQYF

d_call: -
j_call: TRBJ2-7
cdr3_length: 13
clone_size: -
v_call: TRBV30
cdr3_nt: TGTGCCTGGAGATCCGGGGGGCGGAACGAGCAGTACTTC
cdr3_aa: CAWRSGGRNEQYF

d_call: TRBD2
j_call: TRBJ2-1
cdr3_length: 20
clone_size: -
v_call: TRBV3-1/TRBV3-2
cdr3_nt: TGTGCCAGCAGCCAAGTCCCCGGGACTAGCGGGGGCCGCTCCTACAATGAGCAGTTCTTC
cdr3_aa: CASSQVPGTSGGRSYNEQFF

d_call: -
j_call: TRBJ2-2
cdr3_length: 12
clone_size: -
v_call: TRBV29-1
cdr3_nt: TGCAGCGCCAGTATGAACACCGGGGAGCTGTTTTTT
cdr3_aa: CSASMNTGELFF

d_call: -
j_call: TRBJ2-2
cdr3_length: 16
clone_size: -
v_call: TRBV21-1
cdr3_nt: TGTGCCAGCAGCAAACCCGGGGATCATAACACCGGGGAGCTGTTTTTT
cdr3_aa: CASSKPGDHNTGELFF

d_call: TRBD1
j_call: TRBJ2-7
cdr3_length: 15
clone_size: -
v_call: TRBV15
cdr3_nt: TGTGCCACCAGCAGAGATAGGGACAGGGCCTACGAGCAGTACTTC
cdr3_aa: CATSRDRDRAYEQYF

d_call: TRBD1
j_call: TRBJ2-5
cdr3_length: 16
clone_size: -
v_call: TRBV2
cdr3_nt: TGTGCCAGCAGTGACCTGGACAGGAGAACTCAAGAGACCCAGTACTTC
cdr3_aa: CASSDLDRRTQETQYF

d_call: -
j_call: TRBJ1-5
cdr3_length: 14
clone_size: -
v_call: TRBV5-6
cdr3_nt: TGTGCCAGCGCCCCCGCAGGGAACAATCAGCCCCAGCATTTT
cdr3_aa: CASAPAGNNQPQHF

d_call: TRBD1
j_call: TRBJ1-5
cdr3_length: 13
clone_size: once
v_call: TRBV30
cdr3_nt: TGTGCCTGGAGCCCACAGGGGGGGCAGCCCCAGCATTTT
cdr3_aa: CAWSPQGGQPQHF

d_call: TRBD2
j_call: TRBJ2-2
cdr3_length: 16
clone_size: once
v_call: TRBV2
cdr3_nt: TGTGCCAGCAGACCCGGGACTAGCGGGATTACCGGGGAGCTGTTTTTT
cdr3_aa: CASRPGTSGITGELFF

d_call: TRBD2
j_call: TRBJ2-1
cdr3_length: 16
clone_size: -
v_call: TRBV5-1
cdr3_nt: TGCGCCAGCAGCCAGGGACTAGCGGGGACATACAATGAGCAGTTCTTC
cdr3_aa: CASSQGLAGTYNEQFF

d_call: -
j_call: TRBJ1-1
cdr3_length: 13
clone_size: -
v_call: TRBV12-3/TRBV12-4
cdr3_nt: TGTGCCAGCAGTTTATCGATAGCCACTGAAGCTTTCTTT
cdr3_aa: CASSLSIATEAFF

d_call: TRBD2
j_call: TRBJ2-1
cdr3_length: 17
clone_size: once
v_call: TRBV5-1
cdr3_nt: TGCGCCAGCAGCTTGGAATTCGCCCTAGCGGGAGGGAATGAGCAGTTCTTC
cdr3_aa: CASSLEFALAGGNEQFF

d_call: -
j_call: TRBJ2-1
cdr3_length: 14
clone_size: -
v_call: TRBV21-1
cdr3_nt: TGTGCCAGCAAAAGGGCTGGGGGCGACAATGAGCAGTTCTTC
cdr3_aa: CASKRAGGDNEQFF